This T cell receptor (beta chain) was profiled in a study of T cell repertoires in ileal Crohn's disease. Whole-study results and caveats: Endoscopic recurrence occurred in every patient whose clonality exceeded 26.8%. Mucosal expansions were suggested to be mainly CD8 T cells.

The repertoire was sequenced with immunoSEQ multiplex PCR; TCRdb's copy has only in-frame clones and lacks some. The sample lists more than 6,500 clones, around four fifths occurring once. This clone has just a few counts. Its antigen is currently unknown. Eligibility required adulthood, ileal or ileocolonic Crohn's disease and indicated ileocolonic resection. Sequenced material: ileal tissue. This receptor was obtained from an adult with Crohn's disease.

CDR3 nucleotides: TGTGCCAGCAGCGTAGCTACCGGGACAGGGCCCTACGAGCAGTACTTC. It yields the protein CASSVATGTGPYEQYF. The gene calls are TRBV9 and TRBJ2-7; 9 bases agree with TRBD1. The CDR3 is 16 residues long. Trimming at V came to 0 bases and at J to 2 bases, leaving 6 bases not matched to a gene. Germline V gene sequence: CDR1 SGDLS, CDR2 YYNGEE. Full variable domain (missing parts from reference TRBV9 and TRBJ2-7): DSGVTQTPKHLITATGQRVTLRCSPRSGDLSVYWYQQSLDQGLQFLIQYYNGEERAKGNILERFSAQQFPDLHSELNLSSLELGDSALYFCASSVATGTGPYEQYFGPGTRLTVT.